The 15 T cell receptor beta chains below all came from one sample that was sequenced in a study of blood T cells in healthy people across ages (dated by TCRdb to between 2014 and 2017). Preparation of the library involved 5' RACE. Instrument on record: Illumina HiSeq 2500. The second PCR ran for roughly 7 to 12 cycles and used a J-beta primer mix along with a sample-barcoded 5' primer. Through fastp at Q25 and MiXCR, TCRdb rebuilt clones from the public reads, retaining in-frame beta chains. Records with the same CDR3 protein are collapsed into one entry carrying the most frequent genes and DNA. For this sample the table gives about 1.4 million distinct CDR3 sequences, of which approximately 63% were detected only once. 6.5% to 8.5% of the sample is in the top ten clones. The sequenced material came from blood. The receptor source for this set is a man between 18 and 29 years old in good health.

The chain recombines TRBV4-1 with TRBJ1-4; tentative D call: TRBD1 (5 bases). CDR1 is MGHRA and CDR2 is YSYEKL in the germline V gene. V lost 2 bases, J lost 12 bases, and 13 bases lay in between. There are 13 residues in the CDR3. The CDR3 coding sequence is TGCGCCAGCAGCCAAACCGAGGGGTCACAACTGTTTTTT. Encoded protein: CASSQTEGSQLFF.

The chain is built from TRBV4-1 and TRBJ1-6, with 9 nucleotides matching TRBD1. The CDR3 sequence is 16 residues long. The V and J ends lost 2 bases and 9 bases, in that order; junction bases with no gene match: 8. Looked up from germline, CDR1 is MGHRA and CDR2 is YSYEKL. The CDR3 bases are TGCGCCAGCAGCCAACCCTTCCGGGACAGGGTTTCACCCCTCCACTTT. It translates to CASSQPFRDRVSPLHF.

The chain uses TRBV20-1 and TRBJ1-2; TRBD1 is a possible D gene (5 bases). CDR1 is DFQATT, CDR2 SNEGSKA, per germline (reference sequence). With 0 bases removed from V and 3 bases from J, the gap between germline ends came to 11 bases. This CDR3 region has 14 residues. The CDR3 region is CSARDLQGYYGYTF. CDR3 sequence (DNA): TGCAGTGCTAGAGATTTGCAGGGTTACTATGGCTACACCTTC.

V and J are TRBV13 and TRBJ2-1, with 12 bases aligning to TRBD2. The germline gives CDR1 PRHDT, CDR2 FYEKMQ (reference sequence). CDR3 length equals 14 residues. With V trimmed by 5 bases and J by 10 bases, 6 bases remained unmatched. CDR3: CASSGGLAGLEQFF. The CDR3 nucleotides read TGTGCCAGCAGCGGGGGACTAGCGGGCTTAGAGCAGTTCTTC. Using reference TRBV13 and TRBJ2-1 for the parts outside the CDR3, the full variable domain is AAGVIQSPRHLIKEKRETATLKCYPIPRHDTVYWYQQGPGQDPQFLISFYEKMQSDKGSIPDRFSAQQFSDYHSELNMSSLELGDSALYFCASSGGLAGLEQFFGPGTRLTVL.

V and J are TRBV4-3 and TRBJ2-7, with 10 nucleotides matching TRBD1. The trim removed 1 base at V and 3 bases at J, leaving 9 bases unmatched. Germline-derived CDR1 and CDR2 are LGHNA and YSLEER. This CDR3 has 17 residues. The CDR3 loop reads CASSQGAGQGDFYEQYF. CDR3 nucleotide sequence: TGCGCCAGCAGCCAAGGAGCCGGACAGGGGGATTTCTACGAGCAGTACTTC.

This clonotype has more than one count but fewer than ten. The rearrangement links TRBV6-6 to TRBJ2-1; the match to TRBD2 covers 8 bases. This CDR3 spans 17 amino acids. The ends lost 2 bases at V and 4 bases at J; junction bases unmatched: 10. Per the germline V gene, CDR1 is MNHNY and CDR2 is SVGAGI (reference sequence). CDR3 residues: CASSYQALAEGYNEQFF. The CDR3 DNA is TGTGCCAGCAGTTACCAAGCACTAGCGGAAGGTTACAATGAGCAGTTCTTC.

The DNA of the CDR3 is TGTGCCAGCAGCCAAGAGAGCTTCCCCGTCTACTATGGCTACACCTTC. It encodes CASSQESFPVYYGYTF. V and J are TRBV4-2 and TRBJ1-2; D call uncertain. Per germline, CDR1 LGHNA and CDR2 YNFKEQ. The CDR3 runs to 16 residues. The germline V and J ends were trimmed by 0 bases and 3 bases, with 14 bases remaining between them.

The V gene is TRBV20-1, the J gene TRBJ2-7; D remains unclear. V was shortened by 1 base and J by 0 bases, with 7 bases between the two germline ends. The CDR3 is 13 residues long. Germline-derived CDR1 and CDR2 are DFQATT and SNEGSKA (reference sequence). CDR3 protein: CSARAAYSYEQYF. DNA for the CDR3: TGCAGTGCTAGAGCGGCGTACTCCTACGAGCAGTACTTC.

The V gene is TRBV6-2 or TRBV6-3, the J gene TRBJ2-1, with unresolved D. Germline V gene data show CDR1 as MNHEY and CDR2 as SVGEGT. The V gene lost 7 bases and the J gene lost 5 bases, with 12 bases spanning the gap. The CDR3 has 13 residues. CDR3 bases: TGTGCCAGCAAGGTCCGAAGGGACAATGAGCAGTTCTTC. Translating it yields CASKVRRDNEQFF.

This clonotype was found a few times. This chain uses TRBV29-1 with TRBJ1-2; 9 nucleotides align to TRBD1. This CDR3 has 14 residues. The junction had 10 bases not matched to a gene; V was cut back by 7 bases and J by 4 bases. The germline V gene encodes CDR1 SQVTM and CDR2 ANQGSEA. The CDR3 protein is CSAASGQGAYGYTF. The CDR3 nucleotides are TGCAGCGCCGCTTCGGGACAGGGAGCCTATGGCTACACCTTC.

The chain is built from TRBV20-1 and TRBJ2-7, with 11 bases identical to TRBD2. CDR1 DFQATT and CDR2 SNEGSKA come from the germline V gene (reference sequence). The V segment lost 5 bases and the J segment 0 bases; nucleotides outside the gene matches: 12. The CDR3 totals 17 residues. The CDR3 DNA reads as TGCAGTGCTTGGCTGGGTACTAGCGGGGGTCTCTCCTACGAGCAGTACTTC. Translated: CSAWLGTSGGLSYEQYF.

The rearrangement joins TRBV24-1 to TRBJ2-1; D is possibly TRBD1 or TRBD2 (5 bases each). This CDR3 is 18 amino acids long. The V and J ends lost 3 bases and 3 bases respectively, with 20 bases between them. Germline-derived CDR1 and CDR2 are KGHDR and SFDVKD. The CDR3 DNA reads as TGTGCCACCAGTGATCCAAACCGTATGGGACCCCACTACAATGAGCAGTTCTTC. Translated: CATSDPNRMGPHYNEQFF.

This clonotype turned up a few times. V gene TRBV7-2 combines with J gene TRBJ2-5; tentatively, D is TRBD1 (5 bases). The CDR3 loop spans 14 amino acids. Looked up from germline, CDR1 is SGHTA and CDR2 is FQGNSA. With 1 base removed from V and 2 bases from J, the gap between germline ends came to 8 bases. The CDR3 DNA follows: TGTGCCAGCAGCTTAGTTTGGACACAAGAGACCCAGTACTTC. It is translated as CASSLVWTQETQYF.

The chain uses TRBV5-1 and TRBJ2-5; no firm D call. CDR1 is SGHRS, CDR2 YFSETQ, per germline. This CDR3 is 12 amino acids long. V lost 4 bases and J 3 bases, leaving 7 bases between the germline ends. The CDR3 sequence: CASSVSKETQYF. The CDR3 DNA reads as TGCGCCAGCAGCGTGTCGAAAGAGACCCAGTACTTC.

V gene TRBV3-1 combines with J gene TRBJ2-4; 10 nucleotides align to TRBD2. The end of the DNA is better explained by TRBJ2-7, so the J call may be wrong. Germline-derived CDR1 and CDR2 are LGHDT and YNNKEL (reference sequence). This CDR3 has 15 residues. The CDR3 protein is CASSQVAGGSHEQYF. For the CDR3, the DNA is TGTGCCAGCAGCCAAGTAGCGGGAGGTAGCCACGAGCAGTACTTC.